This TCR beta chain was profiled in a study of blood T cell repertoires in COVID-19. Study context: Samples taken during acute and convalescent COVID-19 were collected in the United States, Italy and Spain. PBMCs, B-cell-depleted T cells, or T cells provided the cDNA or gDNA that made up the material.

In the study's own analysis: Using reference gene primer amplification, nucleated cell counts were estimated. Data came from immunoSEQ multiplex PCR; TCRdb stores just in-frame clones and leaves some out. The V and J calls and clone size were taken over from that table, and D and trimming were inferred from the DNA. The sample lists around 91,000 clones, under 85% occurring once. Trimming left V 3 bases short and J 7 bases short, with 12 bases between. This CDR3 region has 12 residues. Germline CDR1 reads DFQATT; CDR2 reads SNEGSKA (reference sequence). The chain has TRBV20-1 and TRBJ1-2; D possibly corresponds to TRBD1 (6 bases). The sequencing sample was made of peripheral blood. The TCR originated in a human donor in a cohort sampled during active COVID-19. The CDR3 sequence is CSASVTGRGYTF. The CDR3 bases are TGCAGTGCTAGTGTGACAGGTCGTGGCTACACCTTC.